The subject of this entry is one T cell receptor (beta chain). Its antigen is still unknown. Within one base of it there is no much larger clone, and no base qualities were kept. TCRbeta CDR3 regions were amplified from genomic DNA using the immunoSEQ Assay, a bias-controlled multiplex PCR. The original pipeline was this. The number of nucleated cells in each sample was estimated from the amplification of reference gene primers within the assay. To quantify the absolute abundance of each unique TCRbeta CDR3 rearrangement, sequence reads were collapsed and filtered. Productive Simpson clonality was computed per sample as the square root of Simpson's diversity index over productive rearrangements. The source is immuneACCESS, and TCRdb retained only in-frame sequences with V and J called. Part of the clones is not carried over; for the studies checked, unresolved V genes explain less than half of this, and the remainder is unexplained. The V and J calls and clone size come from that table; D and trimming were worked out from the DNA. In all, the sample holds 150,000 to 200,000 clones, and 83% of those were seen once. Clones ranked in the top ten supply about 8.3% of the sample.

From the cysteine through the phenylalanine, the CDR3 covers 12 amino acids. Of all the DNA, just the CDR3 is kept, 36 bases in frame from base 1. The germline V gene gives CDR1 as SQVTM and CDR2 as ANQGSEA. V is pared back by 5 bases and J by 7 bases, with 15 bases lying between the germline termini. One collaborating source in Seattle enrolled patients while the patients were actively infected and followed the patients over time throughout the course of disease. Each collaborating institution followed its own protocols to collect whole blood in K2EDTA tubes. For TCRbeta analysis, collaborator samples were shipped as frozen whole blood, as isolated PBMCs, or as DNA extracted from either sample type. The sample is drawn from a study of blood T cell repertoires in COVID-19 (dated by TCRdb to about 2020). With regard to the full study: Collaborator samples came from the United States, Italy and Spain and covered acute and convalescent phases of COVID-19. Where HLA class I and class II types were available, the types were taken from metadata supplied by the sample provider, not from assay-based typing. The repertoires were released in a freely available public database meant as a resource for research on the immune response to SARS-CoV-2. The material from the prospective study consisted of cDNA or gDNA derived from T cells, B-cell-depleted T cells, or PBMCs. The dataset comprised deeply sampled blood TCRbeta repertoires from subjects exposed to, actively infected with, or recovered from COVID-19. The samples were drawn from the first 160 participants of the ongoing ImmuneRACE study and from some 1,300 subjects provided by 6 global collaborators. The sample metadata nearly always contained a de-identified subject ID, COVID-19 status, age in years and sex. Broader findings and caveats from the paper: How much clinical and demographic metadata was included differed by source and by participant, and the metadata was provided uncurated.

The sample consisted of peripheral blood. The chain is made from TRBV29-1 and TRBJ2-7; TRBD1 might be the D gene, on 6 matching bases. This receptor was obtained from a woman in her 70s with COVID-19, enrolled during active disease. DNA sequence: TGCAGCGTTACTACAGGAAGGGGGGAGCAGTACTTC. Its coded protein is CSVTTGRGEQYF.